Detailed here is one TCR beta chain. It lacks a known antigen. No base-level quality is on record; no much larger clone is a single base apart. The immunoSEQ Assay, a bias-controlled multiplex PCR, was used to amplify TCRbeta CDR3 regions from genomic DNA. As for the original processing: The number of nucleated cells in each sample was estimated by amplification of reference gene primers within the assay. To quantify the absolute abundance of each unique TCRbeta CDR3 rearrangement, sequence reads were collapsed and filtered. For each sample, productive Simpson clonality was calculated as the square root of Simpson's diversity index over productive rearrangements. What TCRdb holds here is the immuneACCESS table cut down to in-frame rearrangements. Part of the clones is not present; checked against another copy, under half of the missing clones reflect an unresolved V gene, and the others are unexplained. V and J calls and clone size come straight from that table; D and trimming were deduced from the DNA. The table for this sample lists 150,000 or so clones; about 88% of them were counted only once. Over 7% of the sample belongs to the ten largest clones.

This specimen comes from a study of blood T cell repertoires in COVID-19 (dated by TCRdb to 2020 to 2022). Describing the broader study: The collaborator samples originated in the United States, Italy and Spain and spanned the acute and convalescent phases of COVID-19. The prospective study material was composed of cDNA or gDNA derived from T cells, B-cell-depleted T cells, or PBMCs. Deeply sampled blood TCRbeta repertoires from subjects exposed to, actively infected with, or recovered from COVID-19 were included in the dataset. The repertoires were made available in a free public database intended to serve as a resource for research on the immune response to SARS-CoV-2. The samples were drawn from two sources: the first 160 participants of the ongoing ImmuneRACE study, and approximately 1,300 subjects contributed by 6 global collaborators. Sample metadata almost always included a de-identified subject ID, COVID-19 status, age in years and sex. Where HLA class I and class II types were available, the types were taken from metadata supplied by the sample provider, not from assay-based typing.

Enrolling through a virtual design, the prospective study's participants ranged in age from roughly 18 to 95 years and lived across 24 United States geographic areas. In the prospective study, cohorts were assigned on the basis of participant-reported clinical history obtained from a screening survey and a study questionnaire. Recovered participants in ImmuneRACE Cohort 3 were defined as having two consecutive negative NP/OP PCR tests, clearance from a healthcare professional, or resolution of symptoms. In the prospective study, whole blood, serum and a nasopharyngeal or oropharyngeal swab were collected from each participant by mobile phlebotomists. Over an approximately 2-month period, participants in the prospective study had the option of providing additional blood draws and questionnaires. Blood samples from the prospective study were shipped frozen or at room temperature prior to DNA extraction.

General findings and caveats noted by the study authors: The amount of clinical and demographic metadata varied by source and participant and was provided uncurated.

Its CDR3 holds 15 amino acids, cysteine through phenylalanine. Only CDR3 DNA is held: 45 bases, read in frame from base 1. The trim is 6 bases for V and 6 bases for J, with a gap of 17 bases between the germline ends. CDR1 LNHDA and CDR2 SQIVND are derived from the germline V gene (reference sequence). The receptor was isolated from a woman in her forties or fifties who had recovered from COVID-19. The chain is assembled from TRBV19 and TRBJ1-4; TRBD1 might be the D gene, on 5 matching bases. Sequenced sample: PBMCs or T cells enriched from blood (not recorded which). The CDR3 reads as follows: CASSQQVAGYEKLFF. The DNA reads TGTGCCAGTAGCCAACAGGTGGCAGGTTATGAAAAACTGTTTTTT.